This T cell receptor beta chain was sequenced during a study of OX40 agonist ivuxolimab in advanced cancers. The repertoire was sequenced with immunoSEQ multiplex PCR; TCRdb's copy has only in-frame clones and lacks some. The sample has 30,000 to 40,000 clones; about 84% are singletons. Sample: CD4+ or CD8+ T cells sorted from blood, taken in a trial of the OX40 agonist ivuxolimab. This TCR derives from an adult with an advanced solid tumor such as melanoma, head and neck, liver or kidney cancer.

CDR3 sequence: CASSFYGGITDTQYF. DNA of the CDR3: TGTGCCAGCAGCTTTTATGGGGGCATCACAGATACGCAGTATTTT. The V gene is TRBV7-2, the J gene TRBJ2-3; a weak D match, TRBD1 (6 bases). With 3 bases removed from V and 2 bases from J, the gap between germline ends came to 12 bases. CDR3 size: 15 residues. Germline values: CDR1 SGHTA, CDR2 FQGNSA.